The rows below give T cell receptor beta chains drawn from one sample of a study of graft-versus-host responses after intestinal transplantation. Generated by immunoSEQ multiplex PCR, the TCRdb table keeps only in-frame clones and is missing some. The sample holds under 150,000 clones; 90% are singletons and the top ten take roughly 0.17%. Their antigens are not known. Source: unstimulated CD4+ T cells sorted from spleen or lymph node cells, taken before intestinal transplant. The receptors originated from a human donor who received an intestinal transplant. CDR3s include the opening cysteine and the closing phenylalanine or tryptophan. A D gene is named only where the DNA matches it firmly. Expanded clones are given a class, and other clones once, few, many or no size at all.

NA | TRBJ2-7 | NA | TRBV11-2 | TGTGCCAGCAGCTTATCTCTGGGGAGGTCCTACGAGCAGTACTTC | CASSLSLGRSYEQYF
NA | TRBJ1-5 | NA | TRBV19 | TGTGCCAGTTGGGGTAACAGGGGCAATCAGCCCCAGCATTTT | CASWGNRGNQPQHF
NA | TRBJ2-5 | NA | TRBV15 | TGTGCCACCAGCACCCTTCCCGCGTGGGGGGTTGGAGAGACCCAGTACTTC | CATSTLPAWGVGETQYF
NA | TRBJ1-1 | NA | TRBV6-5 | TGTGCCAGCAGCTCCACAGGGACGACTGAAGCTTTCTTT | CASSSTGTTEAFF
TRBD1 | TRBJ2-1 | NA | TRBV7-3 | TGTGCCAGCAGCTTAAGGGCCGGGACAGGCTACAATGAGCAGTTCTTC | CASSLRAGTGYNEQFF
NA | TRBJ2-1 | NA | TRBV28 | TGTGCCAGCAGTCCCTCGACATACTACAATGAGCAGTTCTTC | CASSPSTYYNEQFF
TRBD1 | TRBJ1-3 | NA | TRBV10-3 | TGTGCCATCAGGGAAACAGGGGCTGGAAACACCATATATTTT | CAIRETGAGNTIYF
TRBD1 | TRBJ1-1 | NA | TRBV6-1 | TGTGCCAGCAGTATCCGGACAGGGAACACTGAAGCTTTCTTT | CASSIRTGNTEAFF
NA | TRBJ2-5 | NA | TRBV2 | TGTGCCAGCAGTCCCCGACAGGCGGCCTCCTCAGGCGGGAGAAGGGAGACCCAGTACTTC | CASSPRQAASSGGRRETQYF
NA | TRBJ1-6 | NA | TRBV6-6 | TGTGCCAGCAGTCTCGTTTTAACCTATAATTCACCCCTCCACTTT | CASSLVLTYNSPLHF
NA | TRBJ2-2 | NA | TRBV5-5 | TGTGCCAGCAGCTTGGTACAGAGTAACACCGGGGAGCTGTTTTTT | CASSLVQSNTGELFF
TRBD1 | TRBJ2-2 | NA | TRBV30 | TGTGCCTGGGACAGGGGTAGTTACGGGGAGCTGTTTTTT | CAWDRGSYGELFF
NA | TRBJ1-6 | NA | TRBV6-6 | TGTGCCGGCACAATTCAGTCTTCCTATAATTCACCCCTCCACTTT | CAGTIQSSYNSPLHF
TRBD1 | TRBJ1-1 | once | TRBV18 | TGTGCCAGCTCACCAGGACAGGGCCCTGAAGCTTTCTTT | CASSPGQGPEAFF
TRBD2 | TRBJ2-5 | NA | TRBV4-2 | TGTGCCAGCAGCTCCGGGGGGGCGAGAGAGACCCAGTACTTC | CASSSGGARETQYF
TRBD2 | TRBJ2-1 | NA | TRBV7-2 | TGTGCCAGCAGCTACCGGACTAGCGGGAGCAATGAGCAGTTCTTC | CASSYRTSGSNEQFF
TRBD1 | TRBJ2-5 | NA | TRBV6-6 | TGTGCCAGCAGTACAGGGGGTGGGCAGACCCAGTACTTC | CASSTGGGQTQYF
NA | TRBJ1-1 | NA | TRBV6-5 | TGTGCCAGCAGACCACAGGTGAACACTGAAGCTTTCTTT | CASRPQVNTEAFF
TRBD1 | TRBJ1-1 | NA | TRBV7-9 | TGTGCCAGCAGCTTGACGGGACAGGTTCTGGGTGAAGCTTTCTTT | CASSLTGQVLGEAFF
TRBD2 | TRBJ2-1 | NA | TRBV4-1 | TGCGCCAGCAGCCCCCTACTAGCGGGAGGGCCAAGTGAGCAGTTCTTC | CASSPLLAGGPSEQFF
TRBD1 | TRBJ1-5 | NA | TRBV19 | TGTGCCAGTAGTATCGTACCCGGGACAGGGGAGTACCAGCCCCAGCATTTT | CASSIVPGTGEYQPQHF
NA | TRBJ2-1 | NA | TRBV11-2 | TGTGCCAGCAGCTTAGCGAGCTCCTACAATGAGCAGTTCTTC | CASSLASSYNEQFF
NA | TRBJ1-1 | NA | TRBV10-1 | TGCGCCAGCGCTAGACAGCTGAACACTGAAGCTTTCTTT | CASARQLNTEAFF
TRBD1 | TRBJ1-4 | NA | TRBV5-1 | TGCGCCAGCAGCTCAGGACAGGGTAATGAAAAACTGTTTTTT | CASSSGQGNEKLFF
NA | TRBJ1-1 | NA | TRBV5-1 | TGCGCCAGCAGGGCAGGGAGGACGAACACTGAAGCTTTCTTT | CASRAGRTNTEAFF
TRBD1 | TRBJ1-5 | once | TRBV11-2 | TGTGCCAGCGCGGCAGGGGGCGTTCAGCCCCAGCATTTT | CASAAGGVQPQHF
NA | TRBJ2-1 | once | TRBV5-1 | TGCGCCAGCAGCTTCCGGCAGGGGATCTACAATGAGCAGTTCTTC | CASSFRQGIYNEQFF
TRBD1 | TRBJ1-3 | NA | TRBV27 | TGTGCCAGCAGTCCCCACAGGGGCGGCTCTGGAAACACCATATATTTT | CASSPHRGGSGNTIYF
NA | TRBJ1-4 | NA | TRBV6-6 | TGTGCCAGCATCCGGGGGGTTGCAACTAATGAAAAACTGTTTTTT | CASIRGVATNEKLFF
TRBD2 | TRBJ2-7 | NA | TRBV29-1 | TGCAGCGTTTCATACGGGAGGGCATCCGAGCAGTACTTC | CSVSYGRASEQYF
NA | TRBJ2-2 | NA | TRBV7-2 | TGTGCCAGCAGCTTACAGGGACACTACACACCTCTCACCGGGGAGCTGTTTTTT | CASSLQGHYTPLTGELFF
NA | TRBJ2-1 | NA | TRBV21-1 | TGTGCCAGCAGCATGAGATTCAACAATGAGCAGTTCTTC | CASSMRFNNEQFF
NA | TRBJ2-7 | NA | TRBV18 | TGTGCCAGCTCCGGGACTCCTCCCTACGAGCAGTACTTC | CASSGTPPYEQYF
NA | TRBJ2-3 | NA | TRBV19 | TGTGCCAGTAGAAACAGGGTCGGCACAGATACGCAGTATTTT | CASRNRVGTDTQYF
NA | TRBJ1-2 | NA | TRBV7-2 | TGTGCCAGCAGACTTAGGACAGACCCTGGGGGCTACACCTTC | CASRLRTDPGGYTF
NA | TRBJ2-3 | NA | TRBV5-5 | TGTGCCAGCAGCCCGGTTCCAGATACGCAGTATTTT | CASSPVPDTQYF
TRBD2 | TRBJ2-3 | NA | TRBV6-6 | TGTGCCAGCAGGACTAGCGGGACAGATACGCAGTATTTT | CASRTSGTDTQYF
TRBD1 | TRBJ2-7 | NA | TRBV7-8 | TGTGCCAGCAGCTTAGTCGACAGGGCATCCTACGAGCAGTACTTC | CASSLVDRASYEQYF
NA | TRBJ2-5 | NA | TRBV11-2 | TGTGCCAGCAGCTACTACAGGGAAGAGACCCAGTACTTC | CASSYYREETQYF
TRBD2 | TRBJ2-3 | NA | TRBV6-1 | TGTGCCAGCAGTGAGATAGCGGGGCTAAGCACAGATACGCAGTATTTT | CASSEIAGLSTDTQYF
TRBD1 | TRBJ1-2 | few | TRBV6-1 | TGTGCCAGCAGTCCCGACAGGGACAGATTTGGCTACACCTTC | CASSPDRDRFGYTF